This entry features one T cell receptor (beta chain) sequence. The J segment lost 5 bases and the V segment lost 3 bases, leaving 5 bases of the junction unmatched. The CDR3 length is 15 residues. Germline assignment: CDR1 SGHDT and CDR2 YYEEEE. This entry comes from a study of blood T cell repertoires in COVID-19. Study context: The origin of the acute and convalescent COVID-19 samples was the United States, Italy and Spain. Sample material is recorded as cDNA or gDNA derived from T cells, B-cell-depleted T cells, or PBMCs.

Authors' processing steps: Estimation of nucleated cell counts relied on the amplification of reference gene primers. Sequencing used immunoSEQ multiplex PCR; TCRdb keeps in-frame clones, though not all of them. V and J calls and clone size are those listed in that table; D and trimming were worked out from the DNA. The data hold 13,000 to 15,000 clones, with around nine tenths observed a single time. The receptor was isolated from a woman between 65 and 79 years old in a cohort sampled during active or convalescent COVID-19. The sample consisted of peripheral blood. The chain combines TRBV5-6 with TRBJ1-6, with TRBD1 matching 7 bases. This chain's CDR3 is CASSWMTGNNSPLHF. The CDR3 DNA sequence: TGTGCCAGCAGCTGGATGACAGGGAATAATTCACCCCTCCACTTT.